This T cell receptor beta chain was captured by sequencing in a study of beta chain features in type 1 diabetes. In the study overall: Cell yields, gender and age were similar in healthy donors and patients.

Reverse transcribing all isolated RNA meant expressed TCRB transcripts were sequenced. Sequencing was performed with immunoSEQ multiplex PCR; in TCRdb, only in-frame clones are kept and a portion is missing. The data contain almost 250,000 clones, 13% to 15% of them singletons. Looked up from germline, CDR1 is SEHNR and CDR2 is FQNEAQ (reference sequence). After removal of 5 bases from V and 7 bases from J, the junction contained 4 bases not matched to a gene. The CDR3 is 15 residues long. The receptor was isolated from a woman aged 40 to 49 in good health. Sequencing was carried out using naive CD4+ T cells from blood. The V gene is TRBV7-9, the J gene TRBJ2-1; 14 bases are shared with TRBD2. The CDR3 here is CASSPTSGGANEQFF. The DNA for the CDR3 is TGTGCCAGCAGCCCGACTAGCGGGGGGGCTAATGAGCAGTTCTTC.